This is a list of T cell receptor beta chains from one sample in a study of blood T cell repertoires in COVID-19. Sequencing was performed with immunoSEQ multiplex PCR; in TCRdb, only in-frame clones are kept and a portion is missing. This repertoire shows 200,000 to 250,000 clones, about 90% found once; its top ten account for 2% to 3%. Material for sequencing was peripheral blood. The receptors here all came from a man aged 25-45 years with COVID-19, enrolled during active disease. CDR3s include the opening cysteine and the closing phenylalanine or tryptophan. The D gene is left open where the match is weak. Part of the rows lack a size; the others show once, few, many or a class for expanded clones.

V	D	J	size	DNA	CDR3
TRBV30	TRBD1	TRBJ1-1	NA	TGTGCCTGGACCGTAGGTTCGACAGGGGTAATGAACACTGAAGCTTTCTTT	CAWTVGSTGVMNTEAFF
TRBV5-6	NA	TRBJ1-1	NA	TGTGCCAGCAGCCCACCTTTTGGGCTTGAAGCTTTCTTT	CASSPPFGLEAFF
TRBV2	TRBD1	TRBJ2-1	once	TGTGCCAGCAGCCTGGGACAGGGGGTCTACAATGAGCAGTTCTTC	CASSLGQGVYNEQFF
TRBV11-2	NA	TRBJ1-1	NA	TGTGCCAGCAGCCCCCCGGGGAACACTGAAGCTTTCTTT	CASSPPGNTEAFF
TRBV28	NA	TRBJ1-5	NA	TGTGCCAGCAGTCGAGATAGCAATCAGCCCCAGCATTTT	CASSRDSNQPQHF
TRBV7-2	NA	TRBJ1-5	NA	TGTGCCAGCAGCTTAGGGAACCCGGGAACCCAGCCCCAGCATTTT	CASSLGNPGTQPQHF
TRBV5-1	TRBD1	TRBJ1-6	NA	TGCGCCAGCAGCGGGGAGACCCGGGACAGGGGATCACCCCTCCACTTT	CASSGETRDRGSPLHF
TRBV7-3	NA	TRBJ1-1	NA	TGTGCCAGCAGCTTGGAGGGGAACACTGAAGCTTTCTTT	CASSLEGNTEAFF
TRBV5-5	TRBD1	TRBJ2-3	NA	TGTGCCAGCAGCTCTGGGGACAGCTCAGATACGCAGTATTTT	CASSSGDSSDTQYF
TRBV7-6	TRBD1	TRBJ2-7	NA	TGTGCCAGCAGCCGCCGAACAGGGGTGGAGTTC	CASSRRTGVEF
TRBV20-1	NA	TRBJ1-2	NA	TGCAGTGCGGCGAGGGACTACACCTTC	CSAARDYTF
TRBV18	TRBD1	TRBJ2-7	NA	TGTGCCAGCTCCCTCGGGACAGGGGACTACTACGAGCAGTACTTC	CASSLGTGDYYEQYF
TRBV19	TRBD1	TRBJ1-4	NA	TGTGCCAGTAGTAGGACAGGGGCAACTAATGAAAAACTGTTTTTT	CASSRTGATNEKLFF
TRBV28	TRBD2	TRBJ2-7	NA	TGTGCCAGCAGCCCTAGCGGGCGATACCAGCAGTACTTC	CASSPSGRYQQYF
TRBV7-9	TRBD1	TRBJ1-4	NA	TGTGCCAGCAGCCCGACAGGGGGCCTCCCTAATGAAAAACTGTTTTTT	CASSPTGGLPNEKLFF
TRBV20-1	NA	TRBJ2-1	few	TGCAGTGCTAGTTCCCCCGGGACGGGGGTCGATGAGCAGTTCTTC	CSASSPGTGVDEQFF
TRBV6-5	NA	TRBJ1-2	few	TGTGCCAGCGAAACTGGAAGGGAGAGCTACACCTTC	CASETGRESYTF
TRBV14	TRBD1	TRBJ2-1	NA	TGTGCCAGCAGCCCGGGACAGGGAAGCTCCTACAATGAGCAGTTCTTC	CASSPGQGSSYNEQFF
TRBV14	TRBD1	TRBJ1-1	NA	TGTGCCAGCAGCCTCCGGGACAGGGGGTACTCTGAAGCTTTCTTT	CASSLRDRGYSEAFF
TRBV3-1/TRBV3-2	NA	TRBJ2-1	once	TGTGCCAGCAGCCAAGAAGGCAGGGTAGGGGAGCAGTTCTTC	CASSQEGRVGEQFF
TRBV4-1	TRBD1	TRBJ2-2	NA	TGCGCCAGCAGCATTCAGGGGGCCACCGCGAACACCGGGGAGCTGTTTTTT	CASSIQGATANTGELFF
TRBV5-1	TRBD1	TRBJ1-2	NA	TGCGCCAGCAGTTTTCAACAGGGGGCGGAGGGCTACACCTTC	CASSFQQGAEGYTF
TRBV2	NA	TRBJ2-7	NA	TGTGCCAGCAGTGAAGCGCTTCGGGGGACCTACGAGCAGTACTTC	CASSEALRGTYEQYF
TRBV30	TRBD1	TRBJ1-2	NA	TGTGCCTGGAGTTTTACGCGGGACAGGGGGGTATATGGCTACACCTTC	CAWSFTRDRGVYGYTF
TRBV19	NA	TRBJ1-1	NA	TGTGCCAGTAGACAGGACATGAGGACTGAAGCTTTCTTT	CASRQDMRTEAFF
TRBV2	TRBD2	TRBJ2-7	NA	TGTGCCAGCTCCGGACTAGCGGGGTACGAGCAGTACTTC	CASSGLAGYEQYF
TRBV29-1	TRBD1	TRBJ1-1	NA	TGCAGCGTGGAGGGGGCAGACACTGAAGCTTTCTTT	CSVEGADTEAFF
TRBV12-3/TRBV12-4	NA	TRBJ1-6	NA	TGTGCCAGCAGTTTTAGCGATGCCAAACTCCACTTT	CASSFSDAKLHF
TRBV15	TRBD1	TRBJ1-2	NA	TGTGCCACCAGCGGGGGACAGTCCTATGGCTACACCTTC	CATSGGQSYGYTF
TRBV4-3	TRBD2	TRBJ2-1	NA	TGCGCCAGCAGCCAATTAGCGGGAGTCCCCTACAATGAGCAGTTCTTC	CASSQLAGVPYNEQFF
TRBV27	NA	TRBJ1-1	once	TGTGCCAGCAGTTTAAGGCAGGCCACTGAAGCTTTCTTT	CASSLRQATEAFF
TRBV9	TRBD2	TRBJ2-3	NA	TGTGCCAGCACCCTAGCGGGGGTTCCCACAGATACGCAGTATTTT	CASTLAGVPTDTQYF
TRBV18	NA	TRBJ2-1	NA	TGTGCCAGCTCACCTCGGTCCCGGGACACTGAGCAGTTCTTC	CASSPRSRDTEQFF
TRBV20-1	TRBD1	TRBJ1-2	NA	TGCAGTGCTAGTGAGGGGGCCTATGGCTACACCTTC	CSASEGAYGYTF
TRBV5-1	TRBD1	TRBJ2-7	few	TGCGCCAGCAGCTTGATGGGCCAGGGGGTAGGTGAGCAGTACTTC	CASSLMGQGVGEQYF